This T cell receptor (beta chain) appears in the sequencing data of a study of identical twins. This clonotype came up many times. Using its own MiXCR run on the 5' RACE reads, TCRdb lists one record per CDR3 protein. The repertoire consists of about 100,000 distinct CDR3 sequences, with 5.9% occurring once and the leading ten covering less than 15%. The V and J ends lost 5 bases and 5 bases respectively, with 10 bases between them. This CDR3 has 13 amino acids. Sequenced: memory T cells sorted from blood. V and J are TRBV12-3 or TRBV12-4 and TRBJ2-1; D not certain. The clonotype originates from a woman in her forties or fifties in good health. The CDR3 DNA reads as TGTGCCAGCAGTCGGTCTCGAGACAATGAGCAGTTCTTC. Translated, it gives CASSRSRDNEQFF.